This T cell receptor beta chain was documented in a study of cytomegalovirus exposure and HLA in healthy donors. As for this clone: Its antigen is still unknown.

Vbeta (60) and Jbeta (13) primers were used in the PCR. This table comes from immunoSEQ multiplex PCR, and its TCRdb copy is limited to in-frame clones, with some not included. This sample's clone table lists 50,000 to 60,000 clones. General observations from the study: About 87% or about 30% of the time was how often most TCR beta V segments were productive, according to an earlier analysis. In a later analysis, at a false discovery rate of 0.05, roughly 17,000 TCR beta sequences matched HLA alleles.

Trimming removed 5 bases from V and 1 base from J; junction bases left unmatched: 4. This CDR3 has 16 residues. Germline CDR1 is SGHTA and CDR2 is FQGNSA. The sequence was collected from a woman aged 45-65 years in good health and CMV-seropositive. Sequenced input: PBMCs. The rearrangement uses TRBV7-2 and TRBJ2-3; 12 nucleotides match TRBD2. CDR3 DNA: TGTGCCAGCAGCATTCTAGCGGGGGGGGGCACAGATACGCAGTATTTT. This codes for CASSILAGGGTDTQYF.